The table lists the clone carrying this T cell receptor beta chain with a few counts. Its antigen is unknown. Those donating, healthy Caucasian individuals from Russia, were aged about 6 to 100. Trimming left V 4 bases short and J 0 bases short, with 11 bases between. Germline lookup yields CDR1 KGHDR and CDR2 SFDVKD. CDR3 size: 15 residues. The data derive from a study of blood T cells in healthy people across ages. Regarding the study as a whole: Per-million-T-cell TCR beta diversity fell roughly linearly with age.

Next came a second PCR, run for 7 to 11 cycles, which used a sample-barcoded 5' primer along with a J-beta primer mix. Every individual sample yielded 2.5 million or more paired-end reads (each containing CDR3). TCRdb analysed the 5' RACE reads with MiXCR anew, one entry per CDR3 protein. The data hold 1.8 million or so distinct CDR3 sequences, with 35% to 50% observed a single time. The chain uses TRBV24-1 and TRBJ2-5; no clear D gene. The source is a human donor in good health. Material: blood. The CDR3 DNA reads TGTGCCACCAGTGAAAGAACCTGGTACCAAGAGACCCAGTACTTC. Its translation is CATSERTWYQETQYF.